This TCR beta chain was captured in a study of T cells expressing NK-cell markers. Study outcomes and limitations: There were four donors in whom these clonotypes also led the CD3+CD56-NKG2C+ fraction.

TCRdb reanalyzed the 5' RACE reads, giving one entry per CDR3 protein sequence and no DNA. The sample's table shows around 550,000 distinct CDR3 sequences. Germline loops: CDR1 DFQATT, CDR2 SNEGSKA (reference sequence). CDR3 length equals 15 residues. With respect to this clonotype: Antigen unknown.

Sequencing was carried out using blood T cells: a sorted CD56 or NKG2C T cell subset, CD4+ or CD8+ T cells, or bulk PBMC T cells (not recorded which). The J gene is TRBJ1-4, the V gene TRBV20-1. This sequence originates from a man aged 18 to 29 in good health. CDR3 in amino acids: CSARDHWRGREKLFF.